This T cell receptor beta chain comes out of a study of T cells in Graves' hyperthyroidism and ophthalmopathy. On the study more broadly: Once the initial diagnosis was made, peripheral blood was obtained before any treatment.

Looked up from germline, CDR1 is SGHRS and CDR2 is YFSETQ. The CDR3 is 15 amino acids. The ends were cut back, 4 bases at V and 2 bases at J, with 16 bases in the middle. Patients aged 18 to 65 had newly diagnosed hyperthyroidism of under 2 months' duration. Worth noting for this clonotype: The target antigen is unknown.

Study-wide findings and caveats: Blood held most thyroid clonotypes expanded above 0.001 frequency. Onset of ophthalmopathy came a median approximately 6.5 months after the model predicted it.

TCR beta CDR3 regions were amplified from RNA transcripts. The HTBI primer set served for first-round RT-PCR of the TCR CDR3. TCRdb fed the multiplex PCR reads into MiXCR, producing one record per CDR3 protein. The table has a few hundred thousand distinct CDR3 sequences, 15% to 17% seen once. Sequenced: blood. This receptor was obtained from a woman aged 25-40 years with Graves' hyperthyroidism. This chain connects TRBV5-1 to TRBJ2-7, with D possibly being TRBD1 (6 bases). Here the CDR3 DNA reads TGCGCCAGCAGCCCTACAGGGCCAAGGACCTACGAGCAGTACTTC. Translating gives CASSPTGPRTYEQYF. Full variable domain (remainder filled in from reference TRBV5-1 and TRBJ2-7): KAGVTQTPRYLIKTRGQQVTLSCSPISGHRSVSWYQQTPGQGLQFLFEYFSETQRNKGNFPGRFSGRQFSNSRSEMNVSTLELGDSALYLCASSPTGPRTYEQYFGPGTRLTVT.